This is a list of T cell receptor beta chains from one sample in a study of breast tumors, draining lymph nodes, adjacent tissues. A single record per CDR3 protein comes from TCRdb applying MiXCR to the multiplex PCR reads. The data contain about 100,000 distinct CDR3 sequences, over 20% of them singletons. The sample comprised axillary lymph node tissue. These receptors all stem from a female donor with breast cancer. Some clones in this sample may be carry-over from other donors' samples. Each CDR3 is given with its conserved first and last residue. D genes are given only for firm matches.

TRBD1 TRBV2 CASSRTGGNQPQHF
. TRBV7-8 CASSLEIFFPVKEETQYF
TRBD1 TRBV6-6 CASGITGGYEQYF
. TRBV2 CASTGRSSGANVLTF
TRBD2 TRBV5-4 CASSWGLAGSSDNEQFF
TRBD2 TRBV9 CASSVDGLASGTQYF
. TRBV6-1 CASGPAIRGYTF
. TRBV28 CASSPGLNTEAFF
. TRBV30 CAWSGSGLYEKLFF
. TRBV5-1 CASSPRTDLVQFF
. TRBV18 CARSPSLPGSGNTIYF
. TRBV6-1 CASTPGSLVGEKLFF
TRBD1 TRBV7-9 CASSFGTGGGEVQFF
TRBD1 TRBV4-2 CASSQEDRAGQPQHF
. TRBV13 CASSQGHGYNSPLHF
. TRBV27 CASSKIPRTGELFF
. TRBV2 CASRSGEVGNEQFF
TRBD2 TRBV30 CAWTGLAGGGYNEQFF
. TRBV6-4 CASSDSTERADTQYF
. TRBV6-5 CASRSGDQPQHF
. TRBV28 CATSGSISYEQYF
TRBD1 TRBV10-3 CAISSQGANTEAFF
TRBD1 TRBV6-1 CASSGGQAGLYGYTF
TRBD1 TRBV6-1 CASSGRQGSYGYTF
. TRBV6-5 CASRNRQVANYGYTF
. TRBV4-2 CASSPDRSLFGNTIYF
TRBD2 TRBV6-2/TRBV6-3 CASKTIAGGSYNEQFF
. TRBV4-1 CASSRPPLGNEQFF
. TRBV14 CASSQEGAGYEQYF
. TRBV10-2 CASSELGSQPQHF
TRBD2 TRBV19 CASRRAGDHNEQFF
TRBD1 TRBV12-3/TRBV12-4 CASRPPPGQGGTGELFF
. TRBV4-1 CASSQDERAFRSPLHF